This is a list of T cell receptor beta chains from one sample in a study of Graves' ophthalmopathy and Graves' hyperthyroidism. TCRdb independently ran MiXCR on the multiplex PCR reads; one entry per CDR3 protein. Among 740,000 or so distinct CDR3 sequences listed, roughly two fifths were seen once. Sequencing input: peripheral blood. The receptors originated from an adult man with Graves' ophthalmopathy. Each CDR3 is given with its conserved first and last residue. The D gene is left open where the match is weak. The size of a clone is reported for some rows only, either as once, few or many, or as a class for expanded clones.

D | J | V | size | CDR3 | DNA
TRBD1 | TRBJ2-6 | TRBV29-1 | . | CSVEDRGQDSSGANVPTF | TGCAGCGTTGAAGACAGGGGACAGGATAGCTCTGGGGCCAACGTCCCGACTTTC
TRBD1 | TRBJ1-1 | TRBV19 | . | CASSMDVGQEATEAFF | TGTGCCAGTAGTATGGACGTGGGACAGGAGGCGACTGAAGCTTTCTTT
. | TRBJ2-7 | TRBV10-3 | . | CASSYSKRDSPYEQYF | TGTGCCAGCAGTTACAGTAAGCGGGACAGCCCGTACGAGCAGTACTTC
TRBD1 | TRBJ1-1 | TRBV29-1 | . | CSGDRGRSTEAFF | TGCAGTGGGGACAGGGGGCGGAGCACTGAAGCTTTCTTT
. | TRBJ2-2 | TRBV24-1 | . | CATSDPGAGTGELFF | TGTGCCACCAGTGATCCCGGGGCAGGGACCGGGGAGCTGTTTTTT
TRBD2 | TRBJ2-5 | TRBV20-1 | . | CSATGGQETQYF | TGCAGTGCTACGGGGGGTCAAGAGACCCAGTACTTC
. | TRBJ2-7 | TRBV11-1 | . | CARKTAKVYEQYF | TGTGCTAGGAAGACAGCGAAAGTCTACGAGCAGTACTTC
. | TRBJ2-5 | TRBV11-2 | . | CASSSGLVGETQYF | TGTGCCAGCAGCTCTGGACTCGTCGGGGAGACCCAGTACTTC
. | TRBJ1-2 | TRBV7-9 | . | CASSLDTWRNSNYGYTF | TGTGCCAGCAGCTTGGACACATGGCGGAATTCCAACTATGGCTACACCTTC
. | TRBJ2-2 | TRBV25-1 | . | CASSSTDTGELFF | TGTGCCAGCAGCTCTACAGACACCGGGGAGCTGTTTTTT
. | TRBJ1-5 | TRBV7-3 | . | CASSFYLGGTDQPQHF | TGTGCCAGCAGCTTTTACTTAGGGGGTACCGATCAGCCCCAGCATTTT
TRBD1 | TRBJ2-7 | TRBV7-2 | . | CASSHGTGISYEQHF | TGTGCCAGCAGCCACGGGACAGGGATCTCCTACGAGCAGCACTTC
. | TRBJ1-1 | TRBV9 | few | CASRMDIRNTEAFF | TGTGCCAGCAGAATGGACATCCGGAACACTGAAGCTTTCTTT
. | TRBJ2-1 | TRBV10-3 | . | CATSEVEVYNEQFF | TGTGCCACCAGTGAGGTGGAAGTGTACAATGAGCAGTTCTTC
. | TRBJ2-5 | TRBV2 | few | CASSEQEGQQETQYF | TGTGCCAGCAGTGAACAGGAGGGGCAACAAGAGACCCAGTACTTC
. | TRBJ1-3 | TRBV11-2 | few | CASSTIGTIYF | TGTGCCAGCAGCACCATCGGGACCATATATTTT
TRBD2 | TRBJ2-3 | TRBV19 | few | CASSNGLSGALGDTQYF | TGTGCCAGTAGTAACGGCCTTAGCGGGGCTCTCGGAGATACGCAGTATTTT
TRBD1 | TRBJ1-4 | TRBV7-9 | many | CASSLDRGGEKLFF | TGTGCCAGCAGTCTGGACAGGGGCGGCGAAAAACTGTTTTTT
TRBD1 | TRBJ2-5 | TRBV25-1 | . | CASSEIRTGRETQYF | TGTGCCAGCAGTGAGATACGGACAGGGCGAGAGACCCAGTACTTC
TRBD1 | TRBJ1-2 | TRBV9 | . | CASSVTGDFNGYTF | TGTGCCAGCAGCGTGACAGGGGATTTCAATGGCTACACCTTC
TRBD1 | TRBJ1-4 | TRBV7-9 | . | CASSPGTGAREKLFF | TGTGCCAGCAGCCCGGGGACAGGGGCTAGGGAAAAACTGTTTTTT
. | TRBJ2-7 | TRBV2 | . | CASSLLGDSSAEQYF | TGTGCCAGCAGCCTCCTTGGAGACTCCTCAGCCGAGCAGTACTTC
. | TRBJ2-3 | TRBV29-1 | few | CSVDGVSTDTQYF | TGCAGCGTTGACGGGGTTAGCACAGATACGCAGTATTTT
. | TRBJ1-2 | TRBV25-1 | . | CASSLLSVGYGYTF | TGTGCCAGCAGTTTATTATCGGTTGGCTATGGCTACACCTTC
. | TRBJ1-2 | TRBV29-1 | many | CSVDPWPFTF | TGCAGCGTTGATCCGTGGCCGTTCACCTTC
. | TRBJ2-7 | TRBV7-3 | . | CAWTSGGYEQYF | TGTGCCTGGACCTCCGGCGGCTACGAGCAGTACTTC
. | TRBJ1-5 | TRBV20-1 | few | CSARDREGYQPQHF | TGCAGTGCTAGAGATAGAGAGGGGTATCAGCCCCAGCATTTT
. | TRBJ2-7 | TRBV5-1 | . | CASSYGDTDEQYF | TGCGCCAGCAGTTACGGGGACACCGACGAGCAGTACTTC
. | TRBJ1-2 | TRBV7-2 | many | CASSSTSSRNYGYTF | TGTGCCAGCAGCTCGACCTCCAGTAGAAACTATGGCTACACCTTC
. | TRBJ2-7 | TRBV6-4 | few | CASFSGRVPFKQYF | TGTGCCAGCTTTTCGGGCCGGGTCCCATTCAAGCAGTACTTC
TRBD1 | TRBJ1-2 | TRBV7-7 | once | CASRYRGKPYGYTF | TGTGCCAGCAGGTACAGGGGCAAGCCTTATGGCTACACCTTC
. | TRBJ1-1 | TRBV7-9 | many | CASSLGVGPSTEAFF | TGTGCCAGCAGCTTAGGGGTGGGACCGAGCACTGAAGCTTTCTTT
TRBD1 | TRBJ1-1 | TRBV25-1 | . | CASSQFGAGGTEAFF | TGTGCCAGCAGCCAATTCGGGGCAGGGGGCACTGAAGCTTTCTTT
TRBD1 | TRBJ2-5 | TRBV15 | . | CASSPSTGEETQYF | TGTGCCAGCTCACCGTCGACAGGGGAAGAGACCCAGTACTTC
TRBD1 | TRBJ1-2 | TRBV15 | . | CATSRVDRDGTGYTF | TGTGCCACCAGCAGGGTGGACAGGGATGGTACTGGCTACACCTTC
. | TRBJ2-2 | TRBV29-1 | . | CSTGGSTGELFF | TGCAGCACTGGGGGCAGCACCGGGGAGCTGTTTTTT
TRBD2 | TRBJ2-7 | TRBV11-2 | many | CASSHLLAGGTYEQYF | TGTGCCAGCAGTCACTTACTAGCGGGAGGGACCTACGAGCAGTACTTC
. | TRBJ1-4 | TRBV2 | few | CASSELPSGIPNEKLFF | TGTGCCAGCAGTGAGTTGCCGAGCGGGATACCAAATGAAAAACTGTTTTTT
. | TRBJ1-1 | TRBV20-1 | few | CSARPTGRDNTEAFF | TGCAGTGCCAGACCCACAGGGAGGGATAACACTGAAGCTTTCTTT
. | TRBJ2-7 | TRBV10-1 | . | CASSYLEGGTYEQYF | TGTGCCAGCAGTTACCTGGAGGGTGGCACCTACGAGCAGTACTTC
. | TRBJ2-7 | TRBV9 | . | CASSLRGLTSYEQYF | TGTGCCAGCAGTTTAAGGGGACTGACGTCCTACGAGCAGTACTTC
TRBD1 | TRBJ1-2 | TRBV10-2 | many | CASSTTGTGGANGYTF | TGCGCCAGCAGCACCACCGGGACAGGGGGCGCGAATGGCTACACCTTC
TRBD2 | TRBJ2-5 | TRBV7-9 | . | CASSWTSGRAWETQYF | TGTGCCAGCAGCTGGACTAGCGGGAGGGCGTGGGAGACCCAGTACTTC
. | TRBJ1-5 | TRBV12-3/TRBV12-4 | many | CASSLGRISNQPQHF | TGTGCCAGCAGTTTAGGACGGATTAGCAATCAGCCCCAGCATTTT
TRBD1 | TRBJ2-3 | TRBV7-9 | . | CASSSILKSGTGGPDTQYF | TGTGCCAGCAGCTCAATACTCAAGTCGGGGACAGGGGGCCCAGATACGCAGTATTTT
. | TRBJ1-6 | TRBV7-3 | many | CASSRFDGAPLHF | TGTGCCAGCAGCCGATTTGACGGGGCACCCCTCCACTTT
. | TRBJ1-5 | TRBV25-1 | . | CASSAKMGQPQHF | TGTGCCAGCAGCGCCAAGATGGGACAGCCCCAGCATTTT
TRBD1 | TRBJ2-7 | TRBV6-5 | few | CASSQGQGGPEQYF | TGTGCCAGCAGTCAGGGACAGGGCGGTCCAGAGCAGTACTTC
TRBD2 | TRBJ2-2 | TRBV9 | . | CASSVLGTSGYPNTGELFF | TGTGCCAGCAGCGTATTGGGGACTAGCGGGTACCCGAACACCGGGGAGCTGTTTTTT
. | TRBJ1-1 | TRBV7-8 | . | CASSPLLRMSTEAFF | TGTGCCAGCAGCCCCCTACTGAGAATGAGCACTGAAGCTTTCTTT